What follows are 11 T cell receptor beta chains derived from one specimen sequenced in a study of blood T cell repertoires in COVID-19 (dated by TCRdb to about 2020). Receptors were amplified or captured by the immunoSEQ multiplex PCR assay. This immuneACCESS table, as held by TCRdb, lists in-frame sequences with V and J called but not all clones. Of the missing ones, under half trace to an unresolved V gene in checked studies; the others have no known cause. The sample table lists 200,000 to 300,000 clones, about 89% of them with a count of one. 1.5% to 2% of the sample rests with the top ten. The sample consisted of peripheral blood. The receptors were sampled from a woman aged 55-75 years who had recovered from COVID-19.

The rearrangement uses TRBV27 and TRBJ1-5, with D unclear. Per germline, CDR1 MNHEY and CDR2 SMNVEV (reference sequence). V lost 5 bases to trimming and J lost 9 bases, with 14 bases between them. The CDR3 totals 13 residues. The CDR3 protein is CASSHRDNSPQHF. DNA of the CDR3: TGTGCCAGCAGTCACCGCGACAATTCGCCCCAGCATTTT.

This chain uses TRBV16 with TRBJ1-3; D gene ambiguous. There are 14 residues in the CDR3. Trimming stripped 0 bases from V and 0 bases from J, with 3 bases between. The germline V gene has CDR1 KGHSY and CDR2 FQNENV. The CDR3 DNA reads as TGTGCCAGCAGCCAATCGCGCTCTGGAAACACCATATATTTT. Amino acids: CASSQSRSGNTIYF.

The chain links TRBV4-1 to TRBJ2-5, with 10 bases identical to TRBD2. This CDR3 region has 14 residues. The V gene's germline CDR1 is MGHRA and CDR2 YSYEKL. V shed 11 bases and J 1 base; nucleotides not matched to a gene: 7. The CDR3, as DNA: TGCGCCCGCGGGAGCGGGGGGGCCCAAGAGACCCAGTACTTC. This codes for CARGSGGAQETQYF.

The chain couples TRBV5-1 to TRBJ2-7, with 11 bases fitting TRBD1. V trimming: 3 bases; J trimming: 2 bases; junction bases outside the gene matches: 10. The CDR3 extends over 17 amino acids. Germline CDR1 and CDR2: SGHRS and YFSETQ. DNA for the CDR3: TGCGCCAGCAGCTACCGGACAGGGGGCAATAGCGCCTACGAGCAGTACTTC. It translates to CASSYRTGGNSAYEQYF.

Turning to this clone: Its ends do not fully match the called genes, so a read error is possible. This rearrangement joins TRBV29-1 to TRBJ1-4; D gene uncertain. CDR1 is SQVTM and CDR2 is ANQGSEA in the germline V gene. The CDR3 covers 13 residues. The CDR3 protein is CSVEVQTNGKLFF. The CDR3 DNA reads as TGCAGCGTTGAAGTACAGACAAATGGAAAACTGTTTTTT.

The gene calls are TRBV30 and TRBJ1-5, with a possible D match to TRBD1 (5 bases). V dropped 1 base and J dropped 4 bases, with 14 bases sitting between them. The length of the CDR3 is 15 residues. In germline, CDR1 is GTSNPN, CDR2 SVGIG (reference sequence). The CDR3 sequence is CAWSGTAQGNQPQHF. The CDR3 DNA sequence: TGTGCCTGGAGTGGAACTGCTCAGGGTAATCAGCCCCAGCATTTT.

The rearrangement joins TRBV4-2 to TRBJ2-7, with a possible D match to TRBD1 (6 bases). CDR3 length: 16 residues. Germline values: CDR1 LGHNA, CDR2 YNFKEQ. V was clipped by 0 bases and J by 2 bases, with 14 bases between them. The CDR3 loop is CASSQDPGTLTYEQYF. CDR3 nucleotides: TGTGCCAGCAGCCAAGATCCCGGGACACTCACCTACGAGCAGTACTTC.

In this sample, this clone turned up a few times. This sequence joins TRBV25-1 and TRBJ1-3; D gene unclear. CDR3 size: 14 residues. Germline V lookup: CDR1 MGHDK, CDR2 SYGVNS. V was shortened by 5 bases and J by 2 bases, with 10 bases between the two germline ends. The CDR3 nucleotides are TGTGCCAGCAGTATCCCGGGAACTGGAAACACCATATATTTT. Its protein product is CASSIPGTGNTIYF.

The chain uses TRBV4-2 and TRBJ2-1, with a weak D call TRBD1 (5 bases). The CDR3 is made up of 15 amino acids. CDR1 and CDR2 from the germline V gene are LGHNA and YNFKEQ. The germline V and J ends were trimmed by 0 bases and 4 bases, with 10 bases remaining between them. CDR3 nucleotide sequence: TGTGCCAGCAGCCAAGATCAGGGTCTGTACAATGAGCAGTTCTTC. It is translated as CASSQDQGLYNEQFF.

V and J are TRBV5-6 and TRBJ2-1, with TRBD1 identical over 9 bases. The CDR3 has 15 residues. CDR1 is SGHDT, CDR2 YYEEEE, per germline. J lost 7 bases, V lost 4 bases, and 9 bases had no gene match. The CDR3 DNA sequence: TGTGCCAGCAGCCCAAGCGGGACAGGGAGGAATGAGCAGTTCTTC. Amino acid sequence: CASSPSGTGRNEQFF.

The rearrangement links TRBV6-5 to TRBJ2-2; TRBD2 matches 8 bases. J was trimmed by 5 bases and V by 9 bases; bases with no gene match: 5. The CDR3 consists of 13 residues. Germline V gives CDR1 MNHEY, CDR2 SVGAGI. The CDR3 reads CASAGGLTGELFF. The CDR3 nucleotides are TGTGCCAGTGCGGGGGGCTTGACCGGGGAGCTGTTTTTT.